This TCR beta chain was captured by sequencing in a study of a mutant IDH1 vaccine in newly diagnosed glioma. Overall study: Of treated patients, approximately 62% were men and approximately 40% women, averaging around 40 years.

Stated time point: baseline, week 1 (first vaccination visit). Treatment: pre-vaccination baseline after standard-of-care therapy. Each tumor in the donors was a new WHO grade 3 or 4 astrocytoma, IDH1-mutant and ATRX-lost. Using immunoSEQ multiplex PCR, the repertoire was profiled, and TCRdb retains in-frame clones only, with some absent. The sample contains about 34,000 clones, about four fifths of which appear only once. The CDR3 covers 14 residues. With V trimmed by 6 bases and J by 0 bases, 3 bases remained unmatched. Germline V gene data show CDR1 as LNHDA and CDR2 as SQIVND (reference sequence). Regarding the study as a whole: Pseudoprogression seemed unrelated to changes in top peripheral T cell clonotypes. Vaccine-induced responses were seen in more than 90% of patients, spanning several MHC alleles.

On this clone: The target antigen is unknown.

This receptor was obtained from a man in his forties or fifties with glioma. Some clones in this sample may be carry-over from other donors' samples. The J gene is TRBJ2-7, the V gene TRBV19, with TRBD2 matching over 9 bases. The sample in question was peripheral blood mononuclear cells (PBMCs), obtained from a glioma patient treated with radiotherapy, temozolomide or both. In DNA form, the CDR3 reads TGTGCCAGTAGACCGACTAGCGGCTCCTACGAGCAGTACTTC. It is translated as CASRPTSGSYEQYF.